The 11 T cell receptor beta chains in this list originate from one sample, sequenced in a study of T-cell reconstitution after alpha-beta-depleted transplantation in children. Unique molecular identifiers were incorporated into the prepared TCRbeta library. TCRdb independently ran MiXCR on the PCR reads; one entry per CDR3 protein. This sample carries about 830,000 distinct CDR3 sequences, around 15% of them seen once, and the ten largest clones take around 4.5%. The sample here was PBMCs, mostly from graft donor cells, taken 360 days after TCRalphabeta/CD19-depleted stem cell transplant. The receptors stem from a male patient younger than 18 who had a stem cell transplant for acute lymphoblastic leukemia, so the T cells may come from the graft donor.

This clonotype was seen a few times. The chain couples TRBV9 to TRBJ1-2; D unresolved. Trimming left V 0 bases short and J 0 bases short, with 6 bases between. The CDR3 sequence is 14 residues long. The germline V gene encodes CDR1 SGDLS and CDR2 YYNGEE. The CDR3 is CASSVGDPNYGYTF. The CDR3 bases are TGTGCCAGCAGCGTAGGAGATCCTAACTATGGCTACACCTTC. The whole variable domain, remainder taken from reference TRBV9 and TRBJ1-2, is DSGVTQTPKHLITATGQRVTLRCSPRSGDLSVYWYQQSLDQGLQFLIQYYNGEERAKGNILERFSAQQFPDLHSELNLSSLELGDSALYFCASSVGDPNYGYTFGSGTRLTVV.

This chain links TRBV5-6 with TRBJ2-1; tentatively, D is TRBD1 or TRBD2 (5 bases each). Germline V gives CDR1 SGHDT, CDR2 YYEEEE. The CDR3 consists of 16 residues. The V end lost 1 base, the J end lost 2 bases, and 13 bases lay between the germline ends. The CDR3 protein is CASSLYRDHTYNEQFF. The CDR3 bases are TGTGCCAGCAGCTTGTATCGGGACCACACCTACAATGAGCAGTTCTTC.

The chain combines TRBV12-3 or TRBV12-4 with TRBJ1-6; the D is unclear. The CDR3 is 14 residues long. The germline V and J ends were trimmed by 6 bases and 7 bases, with 13 bases remaining between them. The CDR3: CASSRTSRNSPLHF. The CDR3 coding sequence is TGTGCCAGCAGCCGGACTTCGAGGAATTCACCCCTCCACTTT.

This clonotype was recorded at least ten times. The chain carries TRBV7-7 and TRBJ1-5; D might be TRBD1 (6 bases). V was trimmed by 2 bases and J by 5 bases, leaving 10 bases between them. The CDR3 contains 14 residues. The germline V gene has CDR1 SSHAT and CDR2 FNYEAQ (reference sequence). In DNA, the CDR3 is TGTGCCAGCAGCTTAAGGGACATTGATCAGCCCCAGCATTTT. Translation gives CASSLRDIDQPQHF.

This clonotype has a handful of counts. The chain combines TRBV5-1 with TRBJ1-4; 7 bases are a match to TRBD1. CDR1 and CDR2 (germline): SGHRS, YFSETQ. This CDR3 comprises 15 residues. With V trimmed by 4 bases and J by 4 bases, 7 bases remained unmatched. DNA for the CDR3: TGCGCCAGCAGCGCCGGACAGGCTTATAATGAAAAACTGTTTTTT. Protein sequence: CASSAGQAYNEKLFF.

The chain recombines TRBV5-5 with TRBJ2-3; the D gene is possibly TRBD1 (6 bases). This CDR3 spans 17 amino acids. The germline gives CDR1 SGHKS, CDR2 YYEKEE (reference sequence). Trimming cost V 1 base and J 4 bases, with 19 bases left between them. The CDR3 protein is CASSLQGRRGTADTQYF. In DNA form, the CDR3 reads TGTGCCAGCAGCTTGCAAGGAAGAAGGGGGACGGCAGATACGCAGTATTTT. The variable domain in full, completed from reference TRBV5-5 and TRBJ2-3, reads DAGVTQSPTHLIKTRGQQVTLRCSPISGHKSVSWYQQVLGQGPQFIFQYYEKEERGRGNFPDRFSARQFPNYSSELNVNALLLGDSALYLCASSLQGRRGTADTQYFGPGTRLTVL.

The chain employs TRBV12-3 or TRBV12-4 and TRBJ1-2, with TRBD1 matching over 7 bases. The CDR3 is made up of 15 amino acids. V was pared by 3 bases and J by 2 bases, with 6 bases of the junction left unmatched. The CDR3 sequence is CASSFGGGGNYGYTF. The CDR3 bases are TGTGCCAGCAGTTTTGGAGGGGGCGGGAACTATGGCTACACCTTC.

The chain recombines TRBV29-1 with TRBJ2-3, with 8 positions matching TRBD1. Germline loops: CDR1 SQVTM, CDR2 ANQGSEA. The J segment lost 3 bases and the V segment lost 4 bases, leaving 9 bases of the junction unmatched. The CDR3 consists of 15 residues. CDR3 bases: TGCAGCGTTGCTGCTCAGGGGGCAGAGACAGATACGCAGTATTTT. Protein: CSVAAQGAETDTQYF.

This clonotype has a count of ten or more. This chain uses TRBV5-1 with TRBJ1-4; 9 bases align to TRBD1. Looked up from germline, CDR1 is SGHRS and CDR2 is YFSETQ. The CDR3 loop spans 15 amino acids. With 5 bases clipped from V and 8 bases from J, the junction kept 10 bases outside the gene matches. DNA of the CDR3: TGCGCCAGCAGAGCCCGGACAGGGGCGGACGAAAAACTGTTTTTT. It codes for CASRARTGADEKLFF.

J is TRBJ2-1 and V is TRBV11-2, with no clear D. The germline V gene encodes CDR1 SGHAT and CDR2 FQNNGV. The V end was cut by 2 bases, the J end by 9 bases, with 5 bases between. The CDR3 totals 11 residues. CDR3 loop: CASSLMTEQFF. CDR3 coding DNA: TGTGCCAGCAGCTTAATGACTGAGCAGTTCTTC. The variable domain in full, completed from reference TRBV11-2 and TRBJ2-1, reads EAGVAQSPRYKIIEKRQSVAFWCNPISGHATLYWYQQILGQGPKLLIQFQNNGVVDDSQLPKDRFSAERLKGVDSTLKIQPAKLEDSAVYLCASSLMTEQFFGPGTRLTVL.

About this clonotype itself: The missing conserved phenylalanine or tryptophan at the end of this CDR3 makes a read error likely. The V call is TRBV4-1, the J call TRBJ2-5; 9 positions match TRBD2. The trim removed 3 bases at V and 1 base at J, leaving 6 bases unmatched. CDR1 is MGHRA and CDR2 is YSYEKL in the germline V gene. This CDR3 contains 16 residues. The CDR3 loop reads CASSHLAGPIQETQYV. The CDR3 region has the DNA TGCGCCAGCAGCCACCTAGCGGGACCCATCCAAGAGACCCAGTACGTC.